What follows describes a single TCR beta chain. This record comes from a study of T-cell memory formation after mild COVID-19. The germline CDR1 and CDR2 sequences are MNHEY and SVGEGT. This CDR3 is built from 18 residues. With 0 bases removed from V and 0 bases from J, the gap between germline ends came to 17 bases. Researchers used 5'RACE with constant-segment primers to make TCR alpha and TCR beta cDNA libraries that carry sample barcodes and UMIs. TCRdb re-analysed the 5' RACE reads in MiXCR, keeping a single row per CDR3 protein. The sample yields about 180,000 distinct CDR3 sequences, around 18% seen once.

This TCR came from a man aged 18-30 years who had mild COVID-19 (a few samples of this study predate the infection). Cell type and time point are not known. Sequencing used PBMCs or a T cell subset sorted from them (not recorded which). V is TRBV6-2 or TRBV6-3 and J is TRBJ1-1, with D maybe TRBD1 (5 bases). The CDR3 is CASSYSRVQGTMNTEAFF. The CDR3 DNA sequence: TGTGCCAGCAGTTACTCGAGGGTTCAGGGTACCATGAACACTGAAGCTTTCTTT.